This entry lists 18 T cell receptor beta chains sequenced from one sample in a study of cytomegalovirus exposure and HLA in healthy donors. PCR used 60 Vbeta primers and 13 Jbeta primers. TCRdb's copy holds only in-frame clones and misses some; the assay was immunoSEQ multiplex PCR. The repertoire holds 150,000 to 200,000 clones, with about 77% as singletons. What was sequenced was PBMCs. These receptors originate from a male donor in good health and CMV-seropositive.

V and J are TRBV11-3 and TRBJ2-1; TRBD2 agrees at 7 bases. Germline assignment: CDR1 SGHNT and CDR2 YENEEA. Losses at the gene ends were 6 bases for V and 0 bases for J; bases not matched to a gene: 5. The CDR3 loop spans 15 amino acids. The CDR3 DNA reads TGTGCCAGCAGATCTAGCGGTAGCTCCTACAATGAGCAGTTCTTC. It encodes CASRSSGSSYNEQFF.

The chain uses TRBV6-5 and TRBJ1-5; no reliable D call. The ends were cut back, 8 bases at V and 4 bases at J, with 15 bases in the middle. There are 14 residues in the CDR3. Looked up from germline, CDR1 is MNHEY and CDR2 is SVGAGI. CDR3 nucleotides: TGTGCCAGCGGTCGCACCTCGGGAAATCAGCCCCAGCATTTT. Protein sequence: CASGRTSGNQPQHF.

CDR3 protein: CASSLAGWTSGGPRETQYF. Written as DNA, the CDR3 is TGTGCCAGCAGCTTAGCGGGCTGGACTAGCGGGGGGCCAAGGGAGACCCAGTACTTC. The V call is TRBV11-2, the J call TRBJ2-5; 14 bases match TRBD2. The CDR3 covers 19 residues. CDR1 is SGHAT, CDR2 FQNNGV, per germline. Trimming took 1 base from V and 5 from J; bases not matched to a gene: 12.

The chain has TRBV5-4 and TRBJ2-1; 10 bases agree with TRBD2. This CDR3 contains 13 residues. CDR1 is SGHNT and CDR2 is YYREEE in the germline V gene (reference sequence). Trimming took 4 bases from V and 8 from J; bases not matched to a gene: 3. The CDR3 nucleotides are TGTGCCAGCAGCAAGACTAGCGGGCATGAGCAGTTCTTC. Protein product: CASSKTSGHEQFF.

The chain recombines TRBV7-9 with TRBJ1-1; D gene ambiguous. This CDR3 is built from 13 residues. V dropped 3 bases and J dropped 0 bases, with 5 bases sitting between them. Germline V lookup: CDR1 SEHNR, CDR2 FQNEAQ (reference sequence). The CDR3 DNA is TGTGCCAGCAGCTTTCAGGTGAACACTGAAGCTTTCTTT. Protein: CASSFQVNTEAFF.

The V call is TRBV9, the J call TRBJ1-1; possible D gene TRBD1, 6 bases. V was clipped by 4 bases and J by 2 bases, with 18 bases between them. The germline gives CDR1 SGDLS, CDR2 YYNGEE. The CDR3 totals 16 residues. This CDR3 is CASSPAGTGGNTEAFF. The DNA for the CDR3 is TGTGCCAGCAGCCCCGCCGGCACGGGGGGCAACACTGAAGCTTTCTTT. The full variable domain, its missing parts supplied by reference TRBV9 and TRBJ1-1, is DSGVTQTPKHLITATGQRVTLRCSPRSGDLSVYWYQQSLDQGLQFLIQYYNGEERAKGNILERFSAQQFPDLHSELNLSSLELGDSALYFCASSPAGTGGNTEAFFGQGTRLTVV.

The chain links TRBV6-1 to TRBJ2-5, with no clear D. The J call may not be correct, given that the DNA end is closer to TRBJ2-7. The CDR3 sequence is 12 residues long. In germline, CDR1 is MNHNS, CDR2 SASEGT. The DNA for the CDR3 is TGTGCCAGCATTCTTACCCCGTACGAGCAGTACTTC. This encodes CASILTPYEQYF.

The chain links TRBV7-2 to TRBJ2-7; 7 bases are shared with TRBD2. The junction had 7 bases not matched to a gene; V was cut back by 1 base and J by 4 bases. The CDR3 totals 15 residues. The germline V gene has CDR1 SGHTA and CDR2 FQGNSA. CDR3 in DNA: TGTGCCAGCAGCTTAGATGGCGGGGGAGCTTACGAGCAGTACTTC. It yields the protein CASSLDGGGAYEQYF.

V usage is TRBV5-1 and J usage is TRBJ1-4; D ambiguous. Germline CDR1 SGHRS, CDR2 YFSETQ. Trimming left V 0 bases short and J 3 bases short, with 12 bases between. The CDR3 sequence is 16 residues long. The CDR3 reads CASSLEVGVANEKLFF. In nucleotides, the CDR3 is TGCGCCAGCAGCTTGGAGGTGGGAGTGGCTAATGAAAAACTGTTTTTT. Based on the CDR3 plus reference TRBV5-1 and TRBJ1-4, the full variable domain is KAGVTQTPRYLIKTRGQQVTLSCSPISGHRSVSWYQQTPGQGLQFLFEYFSETQRNKGNFPGRFSGRQFSNSRSEMNVSTLELGDSALYLCASSLEVGVANEKLFFGSGTQLSVL.

To note about this clone: The junction and the germline gene differ at one end; a read error may be behind it. The chain joins TRBV7-9 to TRBJ2-1; 10 bases are shared with TRBD1. The CDR3 loop spans 17 amino acids. Per germline, CDR1 SEHNR and CDR2 FQNEAQ (reference sequence). The CDR3 protein is CSSSTSVSGTGDDEQFF. The CDR3 nucleotides read TGTTCCAGCAGCACGTCTGTGTCGGGGACAGGGGACGATGAGCAGTTCTTC.

The chain has TRBV9 and TRBJ2-5; 11 nucleotides align to TRBD2. Germline V gene data show CDR1 as SGDLS and CDR2 as YYNGEE. The trim removed 4 bases at V and 5 bases at J, leaving 13 bases unmatched. The CDR3 extends over 17 amino acids. In DNA form, the CDR3 reads TGTGCCAGCAGCCCTCAAGGTCTAGCGGGGGGCCTGGAGACCCAGTACTTC. This codes for CASSPQGLAGGLETQYF. The whole variable domain, remainder taken from reference TRBV9 and TRBJ2-5, is DSGVTQTPKHLITATGQRVTLRCSPRSGDLSVYWYQQSLDQGLQFLIQYYNGEERAKGNILERFSAQQFPDLHSELNLSSLELGDSALYFCASSPQGLAGGLETQYFGPGTRLLVL.

Only one count was recorded for this clone. The gene calls are TRBV5-6 and TRBJ1-2, with D possibly being TRBD1 (5 bases). The germline gives CDR1 SGHDT, CDR2 YYEEEE. Trimming shortened V by 2 bases and J by 4 bases, and 18 bases separated the two germline ends. There are 16 residues in the CDR3. As DNA, the CDR3 is TGTGCCAGCAGCTTACTGCCGGGACGGGGGGTCTATGGCTACACCTTC. It is translated as CASSLLPGRGVYGYTF.

The genes are TRBV18 and TRBJ1-5, with D unclear. Trimming stripped 1 base from V and 5 bases from J, with 12 bases between. Germline V gives CDR1 KGHSH, CDR2 LQKENI. The CDR3 is 15 amino acids. CDR3 residues: CASSPRRREDQPQHF. Written as DNA, the CDR3 is TGTGCCAGCTCACCACGGCGGAGGGAGGATCAGCCCCAGCATTTT.

The CDR3 bases are TGTGCCAGCACCTATCGCCCGGCGGGCATCTCTGGAAACACCATATATTTT. The encoded protein is CASTYRPAGISGNTIYF. J is TRBJ1-3 and V is TRBV2; no definite D call. Germline V CDR1 and CDR2: SNHLY, FYNNEI. The V gene lost 7 bases and the J gene lost 0 bases, with 19 bases spanning the gap. CDR3 length: 17 residues.

CDR3 protein: CASPSDWAPYGYTF. CDR3 coding DNA: TGTGCCAGTCCGTCTGATTGGGCTCCCTATGGCTACACCTTC. The J gene is TRBJ1-2, the V gene TRBV6-1; D uncertain. Germline CDR1 is MNHNS and CDR2 is SASEGT. The V end was cut by 9 bases, the J end by 4 bases, with 18 bases between. This CDR3 spans 14 amino acids.

This clone was seen only a few times. The CDR3 sequence: CASSLGRGKLFF. CDR3 bases: TGTGCCAGCAGCTTGGGCCGAGGAAAACTGTTTTTT. The chain joins TRBV5-4 to TRBJ1-4; D is undetermined. This CDR3 is built from 12 residues. Germline CDR1 and CDR2: SGHNT and YYREEE (reference sequence). V was cut by 0 bases and J by 10 bases, with 7 bases left in between.

This clone was counted a single time. This chain connects TRBV7-3 to TRBJ2-7; perhaps TRBD1 as D (6 bases). V lost 5 bases and J 6 bases, leaving 11 bases between the germline ends. This CDR3 spans 12 amino acids. From germline, CDR1 is SGHTA and CDR2 FQGTGA. CDR3 DNA: TGTGCCAGCAGCCGTACGACAGGCGAGCAGTACTTC. Its protein product is CASSRTTGEQYF.

CDR3 residues: CASKGTAQETQYF. CDR3 in DNA: TGTGCCAGCAAGGGGACAGCCCAAGAGACCCAGTACTTC. The chain has TRBV6-6 and TRBJ2-5; 7 bases are a match to TRBD1. The length of the CDR3 is 13 residues. Germline CDR1 reads MNHNY; CDR2 reads SVGAGI (reference sequence). The V segment lost 7 bases and the J segment 1 base; nucleotides outside the gene matches: 3.